The 20 T cell receptor beta chains presented below share a single source sample, sequenced in a study of cytomegalovirus exposure and HLA in healthy donors. In the PCR, 60 Vbeta and 13 Jbeta primers were used. The assay was immunoSEQ multiplex PCR, and TCRdb's table has in-frame clones only and misses some. The data show more than 90,000 clones, over 60% seen once. The source material was PBMCs. The receptors shown here come from a woman aged 25-40 years in good health and CMV-seronegative.

The V gene is TRBV11-2, the J gene TRBJ1-2; a weak D match, TRBD1 (5 bases). Germline CDR1 and CDR2: SGHAT and FQNNGV. V lost 5 bases, J lost 7 bases, and 20 bases lay in between. This CDR3 spans 15 amino acids. This CDR3 is CASSPKLGQGRGYTF. In DNA form, the CDR3 reads TGTGCCAGCAGCCCCAAGCTGGGTCAGGGTCGTGGCTACACCTTC.

The CDR3 nucleotides are TGTGCCAGCAGTCAAACTCGGACCGGGGAGCTGTTTTTT. Its translation is CASSQTRTGELFF. The V and J genes are TRBV6-1 and TRBJ2-2; D remains ambiguous. The CDR3 is 13 residues long. Between the trimmed V and J ends, which lost 5 bases and 5 bases, there was a span of 9 bases. CDR1 is MNHNS, CDR2 SASEGT, per germline.

As DNA, the CDR3 is TGTGCCAGCAGCCCATTTAGCGGGAGAACTACCAATGAGCAGTTCTTC. Translation: CASSPFSGRTTNEQFF. The chain recombines TRBV11-2 with TRBJ2-1, with TRBD2 matching over 9 bases. This CDR3 is 16 amino acids long. V gave up 5 bases and J gave up 6 bases; unmatched junction bases: 11. Germline CDR1 SGHAT, CDR2 FQNNGV.

The genes are TRBV23-1 and TRBJ1-4; TRBD1 agrees at 7 bases. TRBV23-1 counts as an open reading frame of uncertain function. V lost 4 bases to trimming and J lost 5 bases; unmatched junction nucleotides: 10. CDR3 size: 16 residues. The CDR3 is CASSPTGDRKNEKLFF. DNA for the CDR3: TGCGCCAGCAGTCCAACCGGGGACAGAAAGAATGAAAAACTGTTTTTT.

The J gene is TRBJ1-5, the V gene TRBV27, with D hard to call. Germline V gives CDR1 MNHEY, CDR2 SMNVEV (reference sequence). V was shortened by 5 bases and J by 2 bases, with 10 bases between the two germline ends. The CDR3 spans 14 residues. The CDR3 sequence is CASSLVAGNQPQHF. The CDR3 DNA is TGTGCCAGCAGTCTAGTCGCCGGCAATCAGCCCCAGCATTTT.

Of note for this clone: A read error may produce the germline difference seen at one junction end. This chain joins TRBV7-2 and TRBJ1-2; the match to TRBD1 covers 8 bases. This CDR3 comprises 12 residues. Per the germline V gene, CDR1 is SGHTA and CDR2 is FQGNSA. Here the CDR3 reads CASSFTPGQANF. CDR3 DNA: TGTGCCAGCAGCTTTACCCCGGGACAGGCGAACTTC.

The rearrangement links TRBV4-1 to TRBJ1-2, with 9 bases matching TRBD1. The CDR3 consists of 15 residues. V lost 5 bases to trimming and J lost 4 bases; unmatched junction nucleotides: 8. The germline gives CDR1 MGHRA, CDR2 YSYEKL. DNA of the CDR3: TGCGCCAGCAGCAGGGACAGGGAAAGAGGCTATGGCTACACCTTC. Translation gives CASSRDRERGYGYTF.

This rearrangement joins TRBV7-9 to TRBJ2-6; D remains unclear. The CDR3 is made up of 12 amino acids. Trimming took 8 bases from V and 3 from J, leaving 5 bases between them. The germline CDR1 and CDR2 sequences are SEHNR and FQNEAQ (reference sequence). The CDR3 loop reads CASPLGANVLTF. The CDR3 region has the DNA TGTGCCAGCCCCCTTGGGGCCAACGTCCTGACTTTC.

This clone was seen only once. CDR3: CASSPEQGSGANVLTF. The CDR3, as DNA: TGTGCCAGTAGCCCAGAACAGGGGTCCGGGGCCAACGTCCTGACTTTC. This chain connects TRBV19 to TRBJ2-6; TRBD1 matches 7 bases. V trimming: 6 bases; J trimming: 4 bases; junction bases outside the gene matches: 9. The CDR3 is 16 amino acids. Germline V gene lookup returns CDR1 LNHDA and CDR2 SQIVND (reference sequence).

The CDR3 bases are TGTGCCAGCAGCCCCCCGGGACAGGGGGCCGCTGAAGCTTTCTTT. Its translation is CASSPPGQGAAEAFF. The chain links TRBV5-4 to TRBJ1-1, with TRBD1 identical over 12 bases. V was pared by 4 bases and J by 6 bases, with 7 bases of the junction left unmatched. The CDR3 covers 15 residues. Germline V gene data show CDR1 as SGHNT and CDR2 as YYREEE (reference sequence).

The chain carries TRBV7-6 and TRBJ2-7; a possible D gene is TRBD1 (6 bases). With 3 bases removed from V and 4 bases from J, the gap between germline ends came to 10 bases. CDR3 length: 13 residues. Germline CDR1 and CDR2: SGHVS and FNYEAQ. CDR3 residues: CASSLGQLYEQYF. The CDR3 nucleotides read TGTGCCAGCAGCTTGGGACAACTGTACGAGCAGTACTTC.

The chain employs TRBV18 and TRBJ2-5; 7 nucleotides line up with TRBD2. The CDR3 spans 14 residues. Germline loops: CDR1 KGHSH, CDR2 LQKENI. V lost 2 bases and J lost 5; bases outside the gene matches: 5. CDR3 sequence: CASSPMGGSETQYF. Here the CDR3 DNA reads TGTGCCAGCTCACCAATGGGAGGGTCTGAGACCCAGTACTTC.

This clone was seen a few times. V gene TRBV27 combines with J gene TRBJ1-2; 12 nucleotides match TRBD1. The CDR3 runs to 18 residues. The ends lost 4 bases at V and 8 bases at J; junction bases unmatched: 17. Germline values: CDR1 MNHEY, CDR2 SMNVEV (reference sequence). CDR3 DNA sequence: TGTGCCAGCAGTTCCCCAGGGACAGGGGGCCCTCGGGGTGAGGGCTACACCTTC. Protein: CASSSPGTGGPRGEGYTF.

The rearrangement joins TRBV25-1 to TRBJ2-5; TRBD2 aligns across 7 bases. V was clipped by 3 bases and J by 4 bases; unmatched bases: 5. The CDR3 spans 14 residues. The germline V gene encodes CDR1 MGHDK and CDR2 SYGVNS. DNA for the CDR3: TGTGCCAGCAGTGATGCGGGAGTAGGAGAGACCCAGTACTTC. This gives the protein CASSDAGVGETQYF.

The chain employs TRBV18 and TRBJ2-7, with a possible D match to TRBD1 (5 bases). The V end was cut by 5 bases, the J end by 3 bases, with 14 bases between. Looked up from germline, CDR1 is KGHSH and CDR2 is LQKENI. The CDR3 contains 14 residues. CDR3 nucleotides: TGTGCCAGCTCAGGGGCCCAGGGCGTCTACGAGCAGTACTTC. This sequence encodes CASSGAQGVYEQYF.

This chain uses TRBV5-1 with TRBJ2-7, with D tentatively TRBD1 (5 bases). The CDR3 totals 15 residues. From germline, CDR1 is SGHRS and CDR2 YFSETQ. Between the trimmed V and J ends, which lost 0 bases and 5 bases, there was a span of 15 bases. The chain's CDR3 is CASSLGAQGNNEQYF. DNA of the CDR3: TGCGCCAGCAGCTTGGGGGCCCAGGGAAACAACGAGCAGTACTTC. Filled out from reference TRBV5-1 and TRBJ2-7, the complete variable domain reads KAGVTQTPRYLIKTRGQQVTLSCSPISGHRSVSWYQQTPGQGLQFLFEYFSETQRNKGNFPGRFSGRQFSNSRSEMNVSTLELGDSALYLCASSLGAQGNNEQYFGPGTRLTVT.

The CDR3 sequence: CASNPEGVGEQFF. For the CDR3, the DNA is TGTGCCAGCAACCCGGAGGGAGTGGGTGAGCAGTTCTTC. This chain links TRBV7-3 with TRBJ2-1; tentatively, D is TRBD2 (6 bases). Deletions cut 7 bases from V and 9 bases from J, with 16 bases between. This CDR3 contains 13 residues. Looked up from germline, CDR1 is SGHTA and CDR2 is FQGTGA. The variable domain in full, completed from reference TRBV7-3 and TRBJ2-1, reads GAGVSQTPSNKVTEKGKYVELRCDPISGHTALYWYRQSLGQGPEFLIYFQGTGAADDSGLPNDRFFAVRPEGSVSTLKIQRTERGDSAVYLCASNPEGVGEQFFGPGTRLTVL.

V gene TRBV28 combines with J gene TRBJ1-2; TRBD1 aligns across 9 bases. CDR3 length: 15 residues. The V segment lost 6 bases and the J segment 0 bases; nucleotides outside the gene matches: 5. Germline-derived CDR1 and CDR2 are MDHEN and SYDVKM. CDR3 sequence (DNA): TGTGCCAGCAGACCAAGGACAGGGGCTAACTATGGCTACACCTTC. As protein: CASRPRTGANYGYTF.

Only a few counts were recorded for this clone. This sequence joins TRBV18 and TRBJ2-1; 14 nucleotides agree with TRBD2. CDR3 length: 15 amino acids. The germline V gene has CDR1 KGHSH and CDR2 LQKENI. V shed 4 bases, J shed 7 bases, and the junction held 3 bases outside the gene matches. This CDR3 reads CASSLGLAGVNEQFF. Written as DNA, the CDR3 is TGTGCCAGCTCACTGGGACTAGCGGGAGTTAATGAGCAGTTCTTC. Using reference TRBV18 and TRBJ2-1 for the parts outside the CDR3, the full variable domain is NAGVMQNPRHLVRRRGQEARLRCSPMKGHSHVYWYRQLPEEGLKFMVYLQKENIIDESGMPKERFSAEFPKEGPSILRIQQVVRGDSAAYFCASSLGLAGVNEQFFGPGTRLTVL.

The gene calls are TRBV11-2 and TRBJ2-7; 7 nucleotides agree with TRBD2. With V trimmed by 5 bases and J by 2 bases, 9 bases remained unmatched. Per germline, CDR1 SGHAT and CDR2 FQNNGV. The CDR3 sequence is 15 residues long. DNA for the CDR3: TGTGCCAGCAGCCCGCAAGGACTAGGGGCCTACGAGCAGTACTTC. This translates into CASSPQGLGAYEQYF.